The rows below give T cell receptor beta chains drawn from one sample of a study of OX40 agonist ivuxolimab in advanced cancers. The data were produced by immunoSEQ multiplex PCR, yet TCRdb's version contains in-frame clones alone and is incomplete. The data contain 100,000 or so clones, 86% of them singletons. The sample in question was CD4+ or CD8+ T cells sorted from blood, obtained in a trial of the OX40 agonist ivuxolimab. These receptors all come from an adult with an advanced solid tumor such as melanoma, head and neck, liver or kidney cancer. Each CDR3 is given with its conserved first and last residue. Fields, in order: J gene, V gene, CDR3 protein.

>TRBJ2-5|TRBV5-1
CASSLVSPGQGLETQYF
>TRBJ1-2|TRBV7-3
CASRPPGQGKSYTF
>TRBJ1-4|TRBV5-6
CASSSFDRPLEKLFF
>TRBJ2-1|TRBV2
CASTTGGVPDNEQFF
>TRBJ2-2|TRBV5-1
CASSFGTPGPGELFF
>TRBJ1-1|TRBV11-2
CASSLRTKTGKRAEAFF
>TRBJ2-7|TRBV7-3
CASSHPLGGAEQYF
>TRBJ2-7|TRBV7-9
CASSSPGAYEQYF
>TRBJ1-2|TRBV11-2
CASSLARYSMGGYTF
>TRBJ2-2|TRBV7-2
CASNLFDAGELFF
>TRBJ2-1|TRBV5-1
CASSLTSGSYNEQFF
>TRBJ2-1|TRBV27
CASLSHGGSYNEQFF